The rows below give T cell receptor beta chains drawn from one sample of a study of T cell changes during pregnancy in multiple sclerosis. Measured with immunoSEQ multiplex PCR; TCRdb has only the in-frame clones, and not every one. The sample holds under 35,000 clones, about 89% seen once. This sample comprised CD8+ T cells from peripheral blood mononuclear cells, obtained before pregnancy. These receptors all come from a female donor with multiple sclerosis, enrolled in a pregnancy study. The CDR3 runs from the conserved cysteine through the conserved F or W. The D gene is left open where the match is weak.

V,J,D,DNA,CDR3
TRBV19,TRBJ1-1,.,TGTGCCAGTAGTCCCCCCAGTGTGAACACTGAAGCTTTCTTT,CASSPPSVNTEAFF
TRBV13,TRBJ2-1,.,TGTGCCAGCAGCTCGTTTCTGATGGCGGGACAGTGGGTAGTCAATGAGCAGTTCTTC,CASSSFLMAGQWVVNEQFF
TRBV28,TRBJ2-5,TRBD1,TGTGCCAGCAGTTTAGGGACAGCCCAAGAGACCCAGTACTTC,CASSLGTAQETQYF
TRBV7-6,TRBJ2-3,TRBD2,TGTGCCAGCAGCCGACTAGCGGGGGTTTATTTAAGCACAGATACGCAGTATTTT,CASSRLAGVYLSTDTQYF
TRBV13,TRBJ2-5,TRBD2,TGTGCCAGCAGCTTAAGGCTAGCGGGGGAAGAGACCCAGTACTTC,CASSLRLAGEETQYF
TRBV9,TRBJ1-2,TRBD1,TGTGCCAGCAGCCCCTGGACAGGGGTCTATGGCTACACCTTC,CASSPWTGVYGYTF
TRBV27,TRBJ1-2,TRBD1,TGTGCCAGCAGTTTAACCAACAGGGGTGATGGCTACACCTTC,CASSLTNRGDGYTF
TRBV9,TRBJ2-1,.,TGTGCCAGCAGCGTAGCGGGGGGCTATGATGAGCAGTTCTTC,CASSVAGGYDEQFF
TRBV5-6,TRBJ1-4,TRBD1,TGTGCCAGCAGCTTGGTCGCTGGGGGACAGGGGACTGAAAAACTGTTTTTT,CASSLVAGGQGTEKLFF
TRBV9,TRBJ2-7,TRBD2,TGTGCCAGCAGCGTAGAAGACGGGGGGGCCTACGAGCAGTACTTC,CASSVEDGGAYEQYF
TRBV7-2,TRBJ1-1,.,TGTGCCAGCAGCCCGTCGGGAACAGGGAGTGCTGAAGCTTTCTTT,CASSPSGTGSAEAFF
TRBV7-2,TRBJ2-2,TRBD1,TGTGCCAGCAGCTTAGTGAGGGGGCGGACCGGGGAGCTGTTTTTT,CASSLVRGRTGELFF
TRBV12-5,TRBJ1-1,TRBD1,TGTGCTAGTGGTTTGACACAGGGCGGGACAGGGGATTATGAAGCTTTCTTT,CASGLTQGGTGDYEAFF